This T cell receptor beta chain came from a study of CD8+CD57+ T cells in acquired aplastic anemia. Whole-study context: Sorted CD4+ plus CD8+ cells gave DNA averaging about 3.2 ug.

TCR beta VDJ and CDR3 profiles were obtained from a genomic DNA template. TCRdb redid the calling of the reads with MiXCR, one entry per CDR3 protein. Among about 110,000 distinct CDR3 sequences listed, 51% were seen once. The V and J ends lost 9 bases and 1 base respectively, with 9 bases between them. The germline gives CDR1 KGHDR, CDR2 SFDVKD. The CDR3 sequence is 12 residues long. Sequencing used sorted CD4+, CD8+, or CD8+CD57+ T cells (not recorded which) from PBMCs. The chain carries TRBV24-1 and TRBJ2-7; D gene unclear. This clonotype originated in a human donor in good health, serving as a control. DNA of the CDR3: TGTGCCACCTGTGGCCGATCCTACGAGCAGTACTTC. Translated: CATCGRSYEQYF.